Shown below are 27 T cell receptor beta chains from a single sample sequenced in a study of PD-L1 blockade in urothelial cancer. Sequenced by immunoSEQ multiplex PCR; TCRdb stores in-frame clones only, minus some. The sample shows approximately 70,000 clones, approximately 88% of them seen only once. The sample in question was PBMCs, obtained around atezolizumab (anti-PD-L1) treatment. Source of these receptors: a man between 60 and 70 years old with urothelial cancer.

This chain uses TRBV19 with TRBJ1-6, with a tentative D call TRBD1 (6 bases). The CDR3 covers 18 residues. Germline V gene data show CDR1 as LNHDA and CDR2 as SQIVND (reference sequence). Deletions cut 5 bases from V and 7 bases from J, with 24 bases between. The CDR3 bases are TGTGCCAGTAGTCCCTGGTCCGGCCCGACAGGTCGAAATTCACCCCTCCACTTT. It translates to CASSPWSGPTGRNSPLHF.

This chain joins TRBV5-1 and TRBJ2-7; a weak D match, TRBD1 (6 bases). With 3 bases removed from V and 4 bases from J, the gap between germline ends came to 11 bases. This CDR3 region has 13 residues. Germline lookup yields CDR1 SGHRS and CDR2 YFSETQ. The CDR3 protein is CASSSTGYYEQYF. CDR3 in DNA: TGCGCCAGCAGCTCGACAGGTTATTACGAGCAGTACTTC.

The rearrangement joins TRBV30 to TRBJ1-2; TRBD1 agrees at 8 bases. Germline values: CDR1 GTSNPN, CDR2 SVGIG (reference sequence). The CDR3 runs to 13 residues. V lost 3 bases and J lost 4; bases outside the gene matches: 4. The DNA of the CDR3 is TGTGCCTGGAGCACACAGGGGGTCTATGGCTACACCTTC. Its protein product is CAWSTQGVYGYTF.

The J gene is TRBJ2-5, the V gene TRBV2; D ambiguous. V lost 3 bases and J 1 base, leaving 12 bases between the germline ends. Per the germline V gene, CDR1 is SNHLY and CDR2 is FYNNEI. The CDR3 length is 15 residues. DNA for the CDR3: TGTGCCAGCAGTGACCCTTGGCAGGCCCAAGAGACCCAGTACTTC. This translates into CASSDPWQAQETQYF.

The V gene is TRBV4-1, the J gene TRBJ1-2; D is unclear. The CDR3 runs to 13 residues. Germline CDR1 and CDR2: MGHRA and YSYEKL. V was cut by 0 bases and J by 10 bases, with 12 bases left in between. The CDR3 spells CASSQDRGRSYTF. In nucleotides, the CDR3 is TGCGCCAGCAGCCAAGATCGAGGGAGATCCTACACCTTC.

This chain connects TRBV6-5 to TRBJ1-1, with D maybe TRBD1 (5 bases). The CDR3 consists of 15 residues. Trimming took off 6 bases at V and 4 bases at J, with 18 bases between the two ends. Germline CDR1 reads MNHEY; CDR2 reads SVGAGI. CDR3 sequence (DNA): TGTGCCAGCAGATACCGGGGGTTGTCCTTCACTGAAGCTTTCTTT. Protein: CASRYRGLSFTEAFF.

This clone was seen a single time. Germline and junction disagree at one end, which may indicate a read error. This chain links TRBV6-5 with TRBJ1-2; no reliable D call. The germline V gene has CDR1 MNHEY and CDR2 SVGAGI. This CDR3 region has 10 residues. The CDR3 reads CASRASFFIF. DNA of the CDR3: TGTGCCAGCAGGGCTAGCTTTTTTATCTTC.

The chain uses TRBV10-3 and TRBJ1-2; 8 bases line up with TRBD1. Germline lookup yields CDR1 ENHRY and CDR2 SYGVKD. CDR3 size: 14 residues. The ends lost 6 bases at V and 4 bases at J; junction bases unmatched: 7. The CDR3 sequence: CAIRLQGETYGYTF. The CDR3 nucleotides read TGTGCCATCAGGTTACAGGGGGAAACCTATGGCTACACCTTC.

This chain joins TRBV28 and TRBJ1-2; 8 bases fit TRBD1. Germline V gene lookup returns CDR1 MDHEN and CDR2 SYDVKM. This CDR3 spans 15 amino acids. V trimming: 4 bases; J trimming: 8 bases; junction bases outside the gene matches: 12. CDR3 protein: CASSSPAQGAGGYTF. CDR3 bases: TGTGCCAGCAGTTCACCGGCCCAGGGGGCGGGGGGCTACACCTTC.

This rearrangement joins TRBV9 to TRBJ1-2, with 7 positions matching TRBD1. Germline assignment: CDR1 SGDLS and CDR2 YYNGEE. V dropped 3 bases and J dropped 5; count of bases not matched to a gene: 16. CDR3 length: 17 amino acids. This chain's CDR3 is CASSAEDEPLQGYGYTF. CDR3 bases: TGTGCCAGCAGCGCAGAAGATGAACCCCTACAGGGGTATGGCTACACCTTC.

CDR3 nucleotide sequence: TGTGCCAGCAGTGAATTGGCTAGCGGGGGAGATACGCAGTATTTT. Its translation: CASSELASGGDTQYF. The rearrangement links TRBV2 to TRBJ2-3, with TRBD2 identical over 10 bases. The CDR3 loop spans 15 amino acids. After removal of 2 bases from V and 5 bases from J, the junction contained 4 bases not matched to a gene. Germline lookup yields CDR1 SNHLY and CDR2 FYNNEI.

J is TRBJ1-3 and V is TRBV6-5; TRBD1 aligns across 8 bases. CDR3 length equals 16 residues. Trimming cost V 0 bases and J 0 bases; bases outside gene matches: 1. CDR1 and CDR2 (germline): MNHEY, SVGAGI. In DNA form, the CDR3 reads TGTGCCAGCAGTTACTCCGGACAGGGCTCTGGAAACACCATATATTTT. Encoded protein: CASSYSGQGSGNTIYF.

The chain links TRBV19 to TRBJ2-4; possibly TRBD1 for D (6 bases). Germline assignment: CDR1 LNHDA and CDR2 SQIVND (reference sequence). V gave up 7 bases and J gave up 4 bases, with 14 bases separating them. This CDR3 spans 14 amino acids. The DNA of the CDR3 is TGTGCCAGTACTCCAGGGGAGATTAAAAACATTCAGTACTTC. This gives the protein CASTPGEIKNIQYF.

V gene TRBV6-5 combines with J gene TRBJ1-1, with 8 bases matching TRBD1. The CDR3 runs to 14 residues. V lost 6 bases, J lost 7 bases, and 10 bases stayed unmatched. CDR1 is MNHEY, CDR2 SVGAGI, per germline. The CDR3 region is CASSAGGAINEAFF. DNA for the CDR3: TGTGCCAGCAGCGCAGGGGGCGCGATTAATGAAGCTTTCTTT.

The CDR3 DNA follows: TGTGCCAGCAGCAGGGACACTACAGATACGCAGTATTTT. Its translation is CASSRDTTDTQYF. V gene TRBV9 combines with J gene TRBJ2-3; perhaps TRBD1 as D (6 bases). V was clipped by 4 bases and J by 3 bases, with 9 bases between them. Looked up from germline, CDR1 is SGDLS and CDR2 is YYNGEE. The CDR3 contains 13 residues.

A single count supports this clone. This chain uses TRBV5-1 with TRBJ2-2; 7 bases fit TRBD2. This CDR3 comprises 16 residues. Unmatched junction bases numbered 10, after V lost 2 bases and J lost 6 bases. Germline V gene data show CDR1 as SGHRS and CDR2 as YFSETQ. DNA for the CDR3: TGCGCCAGCAGCTTAGGAGTAGCGGGTAACGCCGGGGAGCTGTTTTTT. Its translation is CASSLGVAGNAGELFF. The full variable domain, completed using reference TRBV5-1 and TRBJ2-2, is KAGVTQTPRYLIKTRGQQVTLSCSPISGHRSVSWYQQTPGQGLQFLFEYFSETQRNKGNFPGRFSGRQFSNSRSEMNVSTLELGDSALYLCASSLGVAGNAGELFFGEGSRLTVL.

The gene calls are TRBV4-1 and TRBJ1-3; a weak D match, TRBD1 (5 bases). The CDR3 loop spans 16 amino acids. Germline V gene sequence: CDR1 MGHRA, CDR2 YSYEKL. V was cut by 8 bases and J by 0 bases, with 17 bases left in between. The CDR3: CASRGDGYFSGNTIYF. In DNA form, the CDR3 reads TGCGCCAGCCGGGGGGACGGATACTTCTCTGGAAACACCATATATTTT.

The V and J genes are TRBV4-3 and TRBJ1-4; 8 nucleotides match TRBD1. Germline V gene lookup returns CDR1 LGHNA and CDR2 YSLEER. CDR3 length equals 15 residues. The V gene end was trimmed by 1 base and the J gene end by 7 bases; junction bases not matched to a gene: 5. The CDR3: CASSQGTGGPEKLFF. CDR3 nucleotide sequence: TGCGCCAGCAGCCAAGGAACAGGGGGGCCTGAAAAACTGTTTTTT.

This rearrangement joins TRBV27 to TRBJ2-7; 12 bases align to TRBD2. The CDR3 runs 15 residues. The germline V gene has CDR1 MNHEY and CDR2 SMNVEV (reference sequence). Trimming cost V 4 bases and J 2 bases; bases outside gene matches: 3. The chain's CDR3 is CASSSTSGRAYEQYF. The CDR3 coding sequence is TGTGCCAGCAGTTCGACTAGCGGGAGAGCCTACGAGCAGTACTTC.

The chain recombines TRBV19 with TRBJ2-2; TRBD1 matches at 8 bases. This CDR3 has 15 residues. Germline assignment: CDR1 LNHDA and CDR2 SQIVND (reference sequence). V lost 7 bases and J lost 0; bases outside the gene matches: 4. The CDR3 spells CASIQGATNTGELFF. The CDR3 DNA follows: TGTGCCAGTATCCAGGGGGCTACGAACACCGGGGAGCTGTTTTTT.

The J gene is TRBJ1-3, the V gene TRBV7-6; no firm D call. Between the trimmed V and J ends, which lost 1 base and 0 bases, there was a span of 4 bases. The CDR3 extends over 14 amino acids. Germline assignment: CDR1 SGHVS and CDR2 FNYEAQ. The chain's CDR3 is CASSLGGSGNTIYF. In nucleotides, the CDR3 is TGTGCCAGCAGCTTAGGCGGCTCTGGAAACACCATATATTTT. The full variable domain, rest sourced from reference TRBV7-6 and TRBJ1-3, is GAGVSQSPRYKVTKRGQDVALRCDPISGHVSLYWYRQALGQGPEFLTYFNYEAQQDKSGLPNDRFSAERPEGSISTLTIQRTEQRDSAMYRCASSLGGSGNTIYFGEGSWLTVV.

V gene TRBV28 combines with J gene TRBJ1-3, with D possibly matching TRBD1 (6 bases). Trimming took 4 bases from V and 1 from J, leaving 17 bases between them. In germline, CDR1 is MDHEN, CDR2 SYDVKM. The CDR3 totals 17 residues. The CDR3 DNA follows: TGTGCCAGCAGTTATATTCGAACAGGGAGTTCTGGAAACACCATATATTTT. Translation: CASSYIRTGSSGNTIYF.

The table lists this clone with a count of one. DNA of the CDR3: TGTGCCAGCAAGGACATCCAAGAGACCCAGTACTTC. It codes for CASKDIQETQYF. The chain carries TRBV6-6 and TRBJ2-5; tentatively, D is TRBD1 (5 bases). The CDR3 is made up of 12 amino acids. CDR1 MNHNY and CDR2 SVGAGI come from the germline V gene (reference sequence). With 7 bases removed from V and 1 base from J, the gap between germline ends came to 7 bases.

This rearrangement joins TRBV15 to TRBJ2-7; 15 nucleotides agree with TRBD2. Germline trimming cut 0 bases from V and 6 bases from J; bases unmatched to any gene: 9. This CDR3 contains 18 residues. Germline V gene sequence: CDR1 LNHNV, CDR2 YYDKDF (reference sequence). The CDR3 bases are TGTGCCACCAGCAGAGATCGAGGACTAGCGGGAGGGCCGCGCGAGCAGTACTTC. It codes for CATSRDRGLAGGPREQYF.

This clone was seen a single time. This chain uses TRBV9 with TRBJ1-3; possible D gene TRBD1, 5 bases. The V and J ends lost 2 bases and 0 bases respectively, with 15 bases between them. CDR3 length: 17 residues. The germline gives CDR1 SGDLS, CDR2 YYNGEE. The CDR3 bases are TGTGCCAGCAGCGTCTCCGGGACTTTCGGCTCTGGAAACACCATATATTTT. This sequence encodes CASSVSGTFGSGNTIYF.

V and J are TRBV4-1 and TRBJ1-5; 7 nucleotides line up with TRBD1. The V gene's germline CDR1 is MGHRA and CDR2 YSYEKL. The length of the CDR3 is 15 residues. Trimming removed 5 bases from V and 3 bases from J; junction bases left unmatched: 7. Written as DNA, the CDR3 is TGCGCCAGCAGCGCGGGCCAGGGGGTCAATCAGCCCCAGCATTTT. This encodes CASSAGQGVNQPQHF.

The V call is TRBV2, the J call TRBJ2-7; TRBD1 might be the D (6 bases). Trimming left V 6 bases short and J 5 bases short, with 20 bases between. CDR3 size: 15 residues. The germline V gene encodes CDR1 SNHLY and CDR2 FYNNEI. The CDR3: CASSTRGPLGNEQYF. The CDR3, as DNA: TGTGCCAGCAGCACCAGGGGCCCTCTGGGGAACGAGCAGTACTTC.